The 19 T cell receptor beta chains presented below share a single source sample, sequenced in a study of shared clonotypes between healthy human individuals. The method was immunoSEQ multiplex PCR; TCRdb's version includes in-frame clones alone and lacks a portion of them. This table has 2 million to 2.5 million clones, 95% appearing once. Sequenced: naive CD4+ T cells sorted from blood. The subset is: CD45RA+ positively selected. The receptor set was obtained from a man between 18 and 29 years old in good health.

The V gene is TRBV9, the J gene TRBJ1-1; D gene unclear. CDR3 length equals 12 residues. Looked up from germline, CDR1 is SGDLS and CDR2 is YYNGEE. V was pared by 2 bases and J by 2 bases, with 4 bases between. In DNA, the CDR3 is TGTGCCAGCAGCGTCCTAAACACTGAAGCTTTCTTT. Translation gives CASSVLNTEAFF. Full variable domain (remainder filled in from reference TRBV9 and TRBJ1-1): DSGVTQTPKHLITATGQRVTLRCSPRSGDLSVYWYQQSLDQGLQFLIQYYNGEERAKGNILERFSAQQFPDLHSELNLSSLELGDSALYFCASSVLNTEAFFGQGTRLTVV.

The gene calls are TRBV5-4 and TRBJ2-3; possible D gene TRBD1, 6 bases. CDR3 length equals 13 residues. Trimming took off 0 bases at V and 6 bases at J, with 8 bases between the two ends. Germline V gene sequence: CDR1 SGHNT, CDR2 YYREEE (reference sequence). The CDR3 nucleotides read TGTGCCAGCAGCTTGGCGAGGGGGGATACGCAGTATTTT. This encodes CASSLARGDTQYF.

V gene TRBV6-5 combines with J gene TRBJ1-2; D is unclear. V lost 2 bases and J lost 0, with 7 bases in between. The CDR3 runs 14 residues. Germline CDR1 reads MNHEY; CDR2 reads SVGAGI. In DNA, the CDR3 is TGTGCCAGCAGTTACGGGCAGTCTAACTATGGCTACACCTTC. Residues: CASSYGQSNYGYTF.

J is TRBJ2-3 and V is TRBV9; weak D call: TRBD1 (6 bases). In germline, CDR1 is SGDLS, CDR2 YYNGEE. V gave up 0 bases and J gave up 1 base, with 12 bases separating them. This CDR3 spans 16 amino acids. CDR3 region: CASSVGGHLGTDTQYF. CDR3 coding DNA: TGTGCCAGCAGCGTAGGGGGGCATCTAGGCACAGATACGCAGTATTTT.

In this sample, this clone turned up once. The chain combines TRBV25-1 with TRBJ2-2, with 9 bases fitting TRBD2. The germline V gene has CDR1 MGHDK and CDR2 SYGVNS. This CDR3 has 18 amino acids. Trimming removed 3 bases from V and 7 bases from J; junction bases left unmatched: 15. Here the CDR3 DNA reads TGTGCCAGCAGTGACCGGGGACTAGCCAAGAATCAGAACGGGGAGCTGTTTTTT. Translated: CASSDRGLAKNQNGELFF.

The rearrangement links TRBV30 to TRBJ1-5; D possibly corresponds to TRBD1 (5 bases). V shed 3 bases and J shed 5 bases, with 14 bases lying between them. Germline loops: CDR1 GTSNPN, CDR2 SVGIG (reference sequence). The CDR3 totals 14 residues. DNA of the CDR3: TGTGCCTGGAGCCCTACGGGGGATCATCAGCCCCAGCATTTT. This codes for CAWSPTGDHQPQHF.

This rearrangement joins TRBV10-3 to TRBJ2-5; TRBD1 matches at 8 bases. The CDR3 extends over 13 amino acids. V trimming: 5 bases; J trimming: 5 bases; junction bases outside the gene matches: 4. Germline-derived CDR1 and CDR2 are ENHRY and SYGVKD. CDR3 in DNA: TGTGCCATCAGTAGGACAGGGACGGAGACCCAGTACTTC. Protein sequence: CAISRTGTETQYF.

The chain is built from TRBV27 and TRBJ1-2, with TRBD1 identical over 12 bases. The CDR3 consists of 18 residues. After removal of 5 bases from V and 2 bases from J, the junction contained 12 bases not matched to a gene. Germline V lookup: CDR1 MNHEY, CDR2 SMNVEV (reference sequence). CDR3 DNA sequence: TGTGCCAGCAGTCAACCGGGACAGGGGGCGCGGGGGAACTATGGCTACACCTTC. Its translation: CASSQPGQGARGNYGYTF.

V is TRBV5-1 and J is TRBJ2-7; 11 bases map to TRBD2. The CDR3 is made up of 17 amino acids. The V gene end was trimmed by 1 base and the J gene end by 2 bases; junction bases not matched to a gene: 8. Germline V CDR1 and CDR2: SGHRS, YFSETQ. The CDR3 DNA reads TGCGCCAGCAGCTTGCTAACTAGCGGGAGTTTCGCCTACGAGCAGTACTTC. Translated, it gives CASSLLTSGSFAYEQYF.

The chain has TRBV7-8 and TRBJ1-2; D gene ambiguous. The V and J ends lost 0 bases and 8 bases respectively, with 7 bases between them. In germline, CDR1 is SGHVS, CDR2 FQNEAQ. The CDR3 has 12 amino acids. The CDR3 sequence: CASSLAGRGYTF. The CDR3 region has the DNA TGTGCCAGCAGCTTAGCCGGGAGGGGCTACACCTTC.

The CDR3 reads CASSLTTGNSYEQYF. The CDR3, as DNA: TGCGCCAGCAGCTTGACGACAGGGAACTCCTACGAGCAGTACTTC. V is TRBV5-1 and J is TRBJ2-7; 7 bases line up with TRBD1. V shed 1 base, J shed 0 bases, and the junction held 4 bases outside the gene matches. The CDR3 has 15 residues. The germline V gene encodes CDR1 SGHRS and CDR2 YFSETQ.

V is TRBV28 and J is TRBJ1-2; D is ambiguous. Trimming stripped 7 bases from V and 4 bases from J, with 16 bases between. This CDR3 is built from 14 residues. The germline CDR1 and CDR2 sequences are MDHEN and SYDVKM. The CDR3 reads CASTDPPVVYGYTF. The CDR3 DNA is TGTGCCAGCACCGATCCACCCGTCGTCTATGGCTACACCTTC.

A word on this clone: The same CDR3 also results from other DNA sequences found in this sample. The chain is built from TRBV5-1 and TRBJ2-3; D gene unclear. Trimming took 2 bases from V and 1 from J, leaving 8 bases between them. CDR1 and CDR2 from the germline V gene are SGHRS and YFSETQ. This CDR3 is 14 amino acids long. For the CDR3, the DNA is TGCGCCAGCAGCTTAGAAAGGGGCACAGATACGCAGTATTTT. Amino acids: CASSLERGTDTQYF.

The chain couples TRBV7-2 to TRBJ1-5; 8 nucleotides match TRBD1. Germline trimming cut 1 base from V and 6 bases from J; bases unmatched to any gene: 8. Germline loops: CDR1 SGHTA, CDR2 FQGNSA. The CDR3 is 16 residues long. The CDR3, as DNA: TGTGCCAGCAGCTTAGGGCAGGGGGCGGTTGGTCAGCCCCAGCATTTT. Amino acid sequence: CASSLGQGAVGQPQHF. The variable domain in full, completed from reference TRBV7-2 and TRBJ1-5, reads GAGVSQSPSNKVTEKGKDVELRCDPISGHTALYWYRQSLGQGLEFLIYFQGNSAPDKSGLPSDRFSAERTGGSVSTLTIQRTQQEDSAVYLCASSLGQGAVGQPQHFGDGTRLSIL.

The gene calls are TRBV18 and TRBJ2-7; D ambiguous. There are 13 residues in the CDR3. CDR1 KGHSH and CDR2 LQKENI come from the germline V gene. The V gene lost 4 bases and the J gene lost 5 bases, with 12 bases spanning the gap. The CDR3 DNA reads as TGTGCCAGCTCACACCCGCAACACAACGAGCAGTACTTC. Translated, it gives CASSHPQHNEQYF.

The chain joins TRBV29-1 to TRBJ2-1; 8 bases map to TRBD2. V shed 4 bases and J 4 bases; nucleotides not matched to a gene: 6. Germline V gene sequence: CDR1 SQVTM, CDR2 ANQGSEA. The CDR3 spans 14 residues. CDR3 sequence reads: CSVGGTSVYNEQFF. DNA of the CDR3: TGCAGCGTTGGGGGGACTAGTGTGTACAATGAGCAGTTCTTC.

The chain combines TRBV10-3 with TRBJ1-4; 10 bases match TRBD1. The V and J ends lost 3 bases and 6 bases, in that order; junction bases with no gene match: 7. Looked up from germline, CDR1 is ENHRY and CDR2 is SYGVKD. There are 16 residues in the CDR3. In nucleotides, the CDR3 is TGTGCCATCAGTGACTCTACCGGGACAGGGGATGAAAAACTGTTTTTT. Amino acids: CAISDSTGTGDEKLFF.

The rearrangement joins TRBV30 to TRBJ2-1; D might be TRBD2 (5 bases). The germline V and J ends were trimmed by 4 bases and 3 bases, with 10 bases remaining between them. Germline V gene data show CDR1 as GTSNPN and CDR2 as SVGIG (reference sequence). The CDR3 contains 13 residues. The CDR3 sequence is CAWTSQNYNEQFF. The CDR3 DNA follows: TGTGCCTGGACTAGCCAGAACTACAATGAGCAGTTCTTC.

V and J are TRBV11-2 and TRBJ2-5; weak D call: TRBD2 (6 bases). Germline V lookup: CDR1 SGHAT, CDR2 FQNNGV. Trimming took off 1 base at V and 7 bases at J, with 7 bases between the two ends. The CDR3 is 12 residues long. CDR3 nucleotides: TGTGCCAGCAGCTTAGGGGGAGGGACCCAGTACTTC. It specifies CASSLGGGTQYF.